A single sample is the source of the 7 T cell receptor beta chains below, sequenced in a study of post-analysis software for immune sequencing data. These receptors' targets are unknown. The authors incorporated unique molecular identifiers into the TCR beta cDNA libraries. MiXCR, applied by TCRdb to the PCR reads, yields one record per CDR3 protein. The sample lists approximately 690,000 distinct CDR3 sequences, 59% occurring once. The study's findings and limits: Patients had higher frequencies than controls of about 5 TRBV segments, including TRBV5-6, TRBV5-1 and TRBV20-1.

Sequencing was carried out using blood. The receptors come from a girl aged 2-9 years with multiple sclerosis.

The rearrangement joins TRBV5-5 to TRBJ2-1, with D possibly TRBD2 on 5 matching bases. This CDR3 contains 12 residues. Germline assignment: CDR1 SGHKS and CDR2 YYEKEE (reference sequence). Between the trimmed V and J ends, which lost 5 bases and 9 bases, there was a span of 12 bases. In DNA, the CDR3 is TGTGCCAGCAGTGAAGGCAGCGGTGAGCAGTTCTTC. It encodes CASSEGSGEQFF. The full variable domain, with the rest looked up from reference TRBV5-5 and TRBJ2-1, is DAGVTQSPTHLIKTRGQQVTLRCSPISGHKSVSWYQQVLGQGPQFIFQYYEKEERGRGNFPDRFSARQFPNYSSELNVNALLLGDSALYLCASSEGSGEQFFGPGTRLTVL.

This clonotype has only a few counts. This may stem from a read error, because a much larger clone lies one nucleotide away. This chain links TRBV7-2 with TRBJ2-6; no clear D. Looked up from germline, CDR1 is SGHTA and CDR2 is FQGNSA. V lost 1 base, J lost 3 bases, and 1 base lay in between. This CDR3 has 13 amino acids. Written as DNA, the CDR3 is TGTGCCAGCAGCTTAGATGGGGCCAACGTCCTGACTTTC. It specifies CASSLDGANVLTF.

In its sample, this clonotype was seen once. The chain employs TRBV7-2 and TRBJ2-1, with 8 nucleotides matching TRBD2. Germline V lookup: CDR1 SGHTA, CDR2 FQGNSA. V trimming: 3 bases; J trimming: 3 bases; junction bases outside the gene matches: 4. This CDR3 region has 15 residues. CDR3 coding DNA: TGTGCCAGCAGCTTTTCGGGAGGGGTCTACAATGAGCAGTTCTTC. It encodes CASSFSGGVYNEQFF.

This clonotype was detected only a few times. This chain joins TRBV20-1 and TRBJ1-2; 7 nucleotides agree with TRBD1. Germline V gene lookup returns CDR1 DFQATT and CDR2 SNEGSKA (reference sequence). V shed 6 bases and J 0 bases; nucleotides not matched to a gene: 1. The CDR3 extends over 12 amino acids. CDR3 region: CSATGTNYGYTF. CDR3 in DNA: TGCAGTGCGACAGGGACTAACTATGGCTACACCTTC.

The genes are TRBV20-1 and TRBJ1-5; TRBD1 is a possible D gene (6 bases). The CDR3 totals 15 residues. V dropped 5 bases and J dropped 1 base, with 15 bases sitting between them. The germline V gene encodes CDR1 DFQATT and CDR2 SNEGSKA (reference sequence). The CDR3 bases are TGCAGTGCTGGCACAGGGACTTTCAGCAATCAGCCCCAGCATTTT. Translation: CSAGTGTFSNQPQHF.

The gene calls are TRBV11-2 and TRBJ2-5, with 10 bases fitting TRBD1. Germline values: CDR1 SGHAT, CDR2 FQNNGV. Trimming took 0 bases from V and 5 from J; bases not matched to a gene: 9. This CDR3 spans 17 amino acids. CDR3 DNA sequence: TGTGCCAGCAGCTTAGATCAACGACAGGGGGCTTTGGAGACCCAGTACTTC. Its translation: CASSLDQRQGALETQYF.

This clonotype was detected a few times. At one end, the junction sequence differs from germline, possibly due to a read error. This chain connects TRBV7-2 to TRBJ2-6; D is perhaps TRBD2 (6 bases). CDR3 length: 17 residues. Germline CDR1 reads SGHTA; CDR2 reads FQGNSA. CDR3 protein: CASSLWGLAGGANVLTF. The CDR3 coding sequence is TGTGCCAGCAGCTTATGGGGACTGGCTGGTGGGGCCAATGTCCTGACTTTC.